A single sample gave rise to the 23 T cell receptor beta chains below, sequenced in a study of OX40 agonist ivuxolimab in advanced cancers. Profiling relied on immunoSEQ multiplex PCR, and the TCRdb table lists in-frame clones only, not all of them. The sample holds 60,000 to 85,000 clones; roughly nine tenths are singletons and the top ten take 0.35% to 0.45%. The material was CD4+ or CD8+ T cells sorted from blood, obtained in a trial of the OX40 agonist ivuxolimab. The receptors were gathered from an adult with an advanced solid tumor such as melanoma, head and neck, liver or kidney cancer.

The chain joins TRBV18 to TRBJ2-1; a possible D gene is TRBD2 (5 bases). With 1 base removed from V and 8 bases from J, the gap between germline ends came to 12 bases. The CDR3 contains 14 residues. Germline assignment: CDR1 KGHSH and CDR2 LQKENI. The DNA for the CDR3 is TGTGCCAGCTCACCACTGGGGAGTGGGGATGAGCAGTTCTTC. Translation: CASSPLGSGDEQFF.

This clone came up a few times. The CDR3 DNA sequence: TGTGCCTGGAGATCCGGGGCCGCACGATCACCCCTCCACTTT. It encodes CAWRSGAARSPLHF. The chain employs TRBV30 and TRBJ1-6; perhaps TRBD1 as D (5 bases). CDR1 is GTSNPN and CDR2 is SVGIG in the germline V gene (reference sequence). The germline V and J ends were trimmed by 3 bases and 10 bases, with 16 bases remaining between them. This CDR3 region has 14 residues.

The CDR3 is CASILADANTGELFF. In DNA form, the CDR3 reads TGTGCCAGCATCCTGGCTGACGCGAACACCGGGGAGCTGTTTTTT. The chain joins TRBV5-6 to TRBJ2-2; D is uncertain. This CDR3 spans 15 amino acids. Germline CDR1 SGHDT, CDR2 YYEEEE. V was shortened by 6 bases and J by 0 bases, with 12 bases between the two germline ends.

The chain uses TRBV9 and TRBJ1-2, with D maybe TRBD1 (5 bases). CDR1 is SGDLS and CDR2 is YYNGEE in the germline V gene. This CDR3 has 15 amino acids. V was pared by 0 bases and J by 3 bases, with 12 bases between. The CDR3 reads CASSVALGGDYGYTF. CDR3 sequence (DNA): TGTGCCAGCAGCGTAGCTCTTGGGGGGGACTATGGCTACACCTTC.

The chain employs TRBV6-1 and TRBJ2-3; 11 bases are a match to TRBD2. CDR3 length: 15 residues. The J segment lost 5 bases and the V segment lost 10 bases, leaving 11 bases of the junction unmatched. Per the germline V gene, CDR1 is MNHNS and CDR2 is SASEGT. CDR3: CAITLAGGPRDTQYF. Written as DNA, the CDR3 is TGTGCCATCACTTTAGCGGGGGGGCCGAGAGATACGCAGTATTTT.

The chain is built from TRBV18 and TRBJ1-1; 9 bases align to TRBD1. Trimming cost V 2 bases and J 4 bases; bases outside gene matches: 2. The CDR3 totals 14 residues. Germline lookup yields CDR1 KGHSH and CDR2 LQKENI. The CDR3 nucleotides are TGTGCCAGCTCACCATTACAGGGGGCCACTGAAGCTTTCTTT. Translated: CASSPLQGATEAFF.

The chain combines TRBV6-5 with TRBJ1-2; unclear D gene. This CDR3 has 14 amino acids. Germline V lookup: CDR1 MNHEY, CDR2 SVGAGI. V shed 1 base and J shed 5 bases, with 11 bases lying between them. The CDR3 DNA reads TGTGCCAGCAGTTACTTAGACCCACCATATGGCTACACCTTC. Its protein is CASSYLDPPYGYTF.

J is TRBJ1-3 and V is TRBV5-1; possibly TRBD1 for D (5 bases). The CDR3 contains 16 residues. Trimming cost V 0 bases and J 0 bases, with 10 bases left between them. Germline V gene lookup returns CDR1 SGHRS and CDR2 YFSETQ. CDR3 region: CASSLGQMSSGNTIYF. The CDR3 DNA is TGCGCCAGCAGCTTGGGACAGATGAGCTCTGGAAACACCATATATTTT. The variable domain in full, with the rest retrieved from reference TRBV5-1 and TRBJ1-3, is KAGVTQTPRYLIKTRGQQVTLSCSPISGHRSVSWYQQTPGQGLQFLFEYFSETQRNKGNFPGRFSGRQFSNSRSEMNVSTLELGDSALYLCASSLGQMSSGNTIYFGEGSWLTVV.

CDR3: CASSIASQETQYF. DNA for the CDR3: TGTGCCAGTAGTATAGCCTCACAAGAGACCCAGTACTTC. The chain links TRBV19 to TRBJ2-5; unclear D gene. Trimming left V 1 base short and J 2 bases short, with 5 bases between. Germline-derived CDR1 and CDR2 are LNHDA and SQIVND (reference sequence). The length of the CDR3 is 13 residues.

V and J are TRBV5-1 and TRBJ2-3, with 10 bases aligning to TRBD2. Germline assignment: CDR1 SGHRS and CDR2 YFSETQ. Trimming at V came to 4 bases and at J to 0 bases, leaving 2 bases not matched to a gene. The CDR3 runs to 15 residues. The DNA of the CDR3 is TGCGCCAGCAGCACTAGCGGGGTTAGCACAGATACGCAGTATTTT. As protein: CASSTSGVSTDTQYF.

The chain combines TRBV2 with TRBJ1-3, with a possible D match to TRBD1 (5 bases). There are 16 residues in the CDR3. Germline V gives CDR1 SNHLY, CDR2 FYNNEI. The ends were cut back, 8 bases at V and 0 bases at J, with 17 bases in the middle. CDR3 nucleotide sequence: TGTGCCAGCGGGATGAGCGGACACCGCTCTGGAAACACCATATATTTT. Protein product: CASGMSGHRSGNTIYF.

This clone occurred once. Other DNA sequences in this specimen translate into the identical CDR3. The chain recombines TRBV18 with TRBJ2-2, with TRBD2 identical over 10 bases. CDR1 KGHSH and CDR2 LQKENI come from the germline V gene. V lost 2 bases, J lost 0 bases, and 3 bases stayed unmatched. The CDR3 has 17 residues. The CDR3 loop reads CASSPSLAGANTGELFF. The DNA for the CDR3 is TGTGCCAGCTCACCATCCCTAGCGGGGGCGAACACCGGGGAGCTGTTTTTT.

The chain has TRBV7-8 and TRBJ1-5; TRBD1 agrees at 8 bases. The CDR3 runs 16 residues. V dropped 6 bases and J dropped 6; count of bases not matched to a gene: 13. Germline CDR1 is SGHVS and CDR2 is FQNEAQ. The CDR3 here is CASSLLLGQEGQPQHF. The CDR3, as DNA: TGTGCCAGCAGTCTTCTTTTGGGACAGGAAGGTCAGCCCCAGCATTTT.

The chain uses TRBV9 and TRBJ2-3; 7 bases align to TRBD1. From germline, CDR1 is SGDLS and CDR2 YYNGEE. There are 15 residues in the CDR3. V shed 0 bases and J 3 bases; nucleotides not matched to a gene: 4. CDR3 loop: CASSVDGTVTDTQYF. CDR3 coding DNA: TGTGCCAGCAGCGTAGATGGGACAGTAACAGATACGCAGTATTTT.

This clone has only a few counts. V usage is TRBV6-1 and J usage is TRBJ1-6; 8 nucleotides match TRBD1. The CDR3 loop spans 15 amino acids. Per the germline V gene, CDR1 is MNHNS and CDR2 is SASEGT. The junction had 1 base not matched to a gene; V was cut back by 6 bases and J by 0 bases. The CDR3 nucleotides are TGTGCCAGCAGAACAGGGGGCTCCTATAATTCACCCCTCCACTTT. Its translation: CASRTGGSYNSPLHF.

The CDR3 is CASSLAPSGSFDEQFF. The CDR3 DNA reads as TGCGCCAGCAGCTTGGCACCTAGCGGGAGTTTTGATGAGCAGTTCTTC. This rearrangement joins TRBV5-1 to TRBJ2-1, with 10 bases aligning to TRBD2. The trim removed 0 bases at V and 8 bases at J, leaving 8 bases unmatched. Germline values: CDR1 SGHRS, CDR2 YFSETQ. The length of the CDR3 is 16 residues.

The chain recombines TRBV10-3 with TRBJ2-1, with 8 positions matching TRBD2. V shed 0 bases and J 3 bases; nucleotides not matched to a gene: 1. The CDR3 runs to 15 residues. CDR1 and CDR2 (germline): ENHRY, SYGVKD. The CDR3 loop is CAISESAGGYNEQFF. The CDR3, as DNA: TGTGCCATCAGTGAGTCGGCGGGAGGCTACAATGAGCAGTTCTTC.

The J gene is TRBJ2-5, the V gene TRBV28, with 10 nucleotides matching TRBD1. The CDR3 extends over 16 amino acids. The V and J ends lost 3 bases and 3 bases, in that order; junction bases with no gene match: 7. The germline V gene has CDR1 MDHEN and CDR2 SYDVKM. CDR3 region: CASSFYLGQGKETQYF. In DNA form, the CDR3 reads TGTGCCAGCAGTTTTTACTTGGGACAGGGGAAAGAGACCCAGTACTTC. The entire variable domain, with the rest obtained from reference TRBV28 and TRBJ2-5, is as follows: DVKVTQSSRYLVKRTGEKVFLECVQDMDHENMFWYRQDPGLGLRLIYFSYDVKMKEKGDIPEGYSVSREKKERFSLILESASTNQTSMYLCASSFYLGQGKETQYFGPGTRLLVL.

The chain carries TRBV19 and TRBJ1-5; D uncertain. V lost 10 bases, J lost 5 bases, and 18 bases lay in between. The germline V gene encodes CDR1 LNHDA and CDR2 SQIVND (reference sequence). This CDR3 spans 14 amino acids. CDR3 sequence reads: CATKTSRGDQPQHF. The CDR3 DNA reads TGTGCCACCAAAACGAGCAGAGGAGATCAGCCCCAGCATTTT.

The chain joins TRBV7-9 to TRBJ1-6; D is uncertain. Per germline, CDR1 SEHNR and CDR2 FQNEAQ (reference sequence). This CDR3 spans 14 amino acids. The ends were cut back, 10 bases at V and 6 bases at J, with 16 bases in the middle. CDR3 sequence reads: CATQKAAGNSPLHF. CDR3 bases: TGTGCCACCCAAAAAGCGGCCGGTAATTCACCCCTCCACTTT.

This clone has just a few counts. The J gene is TRBJ2-3, the V gene TRBV4-2; D gene unclear. CDR3 length: 14 amino acids. Germline lookup yields CDR1 LGHNA and CDR2 YNFKEQ. Trimming removed 2 bases at V and 2 bases at J, with 8 bases between. Here the CDR3 DNA reads TGTGCCAGCAGCCAATCAGGAGACACAGATACGCAGTATTTT. As protein: CASSQSGDTDTQYF.

V and J are TRBV10-3 and TRBJ2-5; maybe TRBD1 (5 bases). Between the trimmed V and J ends, which lost 6 bases and 3 bases, there was a span of 17 bases. Germline V gives CDR1 ENHRY, CDR2 SYGVKD. This CDR3 spans 15 amino acids. The DNA for the CDR3 is TGTGCCATCAGCGATATTGTTAGGGGTGAAGAGACCCAGTACTTC. It is translated as CAISDIVRGEETQYF.

This chain links TRBV9 with TRBJ2-1; the match to TRBD1 covers 8 bases. CDR1 and CDR2 (germline): SGDLS, YYNGEE. The length of the CDR3 is 15 residues. Trimming took 3 bases from V and 2 from J; bases not matched to a gene: 4. The CDR3 sequence is CASSETGDPYNEQFF. The CDR3 region has the DNA TGTGCCAGCAGCGAGACAGGGGACCCCTACAATGAGCAGTTCTTC.